One sample yielded the 26 T cell receptor beta chains listed below, sequenced in a study of blood T cell repertoires in COVID-19. The data were produced by immunoSEQ multiplex PCR, yet TCRdb's version contains in-frame clones alone and is incomplete. This sample has 150,000 to 200,000 clones; 85% to 90% occur once, and the top ten carry around 12%. Sequencing was performed on peripheral blood. These receptors originate from a woman in her 70s with COVID-19, enrolled during active disease.

The chain has TRBV6-5 and TRBJ1-1, with D possibly TRBD1 on 5 matching bases. From germline, CDR1 is MNHEY and CDR2 SVGAGI. The CDR3 runs 13 residues. V shed 2 bases and J shed 1 base, with 5 bases lying between them. The CDR3 nucleotides are TGTGCCAGCAGTTACCAGGGGAACACTGAAGCTTTCTTT. Amino acid sequence: CASSYQGNTEAFF.

This clone was recorded once. The rearrangement joins TRBV7-9 to TRBJ2-6; D is possibly TRBD1 (5 bases). CDR3 size: 16 residues. The germline V gene encodes CDR1 SEHNR and CDR2 FQNEAQ (reference sequence). Trimming shortened V by 5 bases and J by 4 bases, and 15 bases separated the two germline ends. The CDR3 DNA sequence: TGTGCCAGCAGCCAATACAGGTTTGCGGGGGCCAACGTCCTGACTTTC. Its translation: CASSQYRFAGANVLTF.

DNA of the CDR3: TGTGCCAGCAGCTTAGATTTGAGACAGGGAAGATCTGGAAACACCATATATTTT. Its protein product is CASSLDLRQGRSGNTIYF. The chain employs TRBV7-9 and TRBJ1-3, with 7 bases lining up with TRBD1. The CDR3 spans 18 residues. V shed 1 base, J shed 1 base, and the junction held 10 bases outside the gene matches. Germline V lookup: CDR1 SEHNR, CDR2 FQNEAQ (reference sequence).

The rearrangement joins TRBV10-1 to TRBJ2-7, with D hard to call. Germline lookup yields CDR1 WNHNN and CDR2 SYGVQD (reference sequence). V was cut by 7 bases and J by 6 bases, with 13 bases left in between. The CDR3 spans 12 residues. CDR3 region: CASKPPGLEQYF. The DNA of the CDR3 is TGCGCCAGCAAACCCCCGGGTCTCGAGCAGTACTTC.

This chain joins TRBV3-1 (or the pseudogene TRBV3-2) and TRBJ2-3; TRBD2 aligns across 8 bases. CDR1 is LGHDT, CDR2 YNNKEL, per germline (reference sequence). The trim removed 0 bases at V and 2 bases at J, leaving 7 bases unmatched. CDR3 size: 17 residues. The CDR3 DNA follows: TGTGCCAGCAGCCAAGAGCTTACTAGCGGCTCCACAGATACGCAGTATTTT. Its translation: CASSQELTSGSTDTQYF.

J is TRBJ1-4 and V is TRBV29-1; 8 bases agree with TRBD1. Germline values: CDR1 SQVTM, CDR2 ANQGSEA. The V and J ends lost 7 bases and 4 bases, in that order; junction bases with no gene match: 2. The CDR3 is made up of 12 amino acids. The CDR3 DNA follows: TGCAGCGGTGGACAGGGTAATGAAAAACTGTTTTTT. Residues: CSGGQGNEKLFF.

The V call is TRBV19, the J call TRBJ1-1; the match to TRBD1 covers 8 bases. CDR3 length equals 15 residues. Unmatched junction bases numbered 8, after V lost 4 bases and J lost 4 bases. Germline V lookup: CDR1 LNHDA, CDR2 SQIVND (reference sequence). The CDR3 region is CASSKVTGGGTEAFF. CDR3 nucleotides: TGTGCCAGTAGTAAGGTCACAGGGGGGGGCACTGAAGCTTTCTTT. Based on the CDR3 plus reference TRBV19 and TRBJ1-1, the full variable domain is DGGITQSPKYLFRKEGQNVTLSCEQNLNHDAMYWYRQDPGQGLRLIYYSQIVNDFQKGDIAEGYSVSREKKESFPLTVTSAQKNPTAFYLCASSKVTGGGTEAFFGQGTRLTVV.

The count of this clone is one. The chain joins TRBV10-3 to TRBJ2-5, with 7 bases that match TRBD1. Germline V gene data show CDR1 as ENHRY and CDR2 as SYGVKD. There are 13 residues in the CDR3. Trimming took 8 bases from V and 5 from J; bases not matched to a gene: 8. In DNA, the CDR3 is TGTGCCATCCAGAGGGGGCAGCGGGAGACCCAGTACTTC. It codes for CAIQRGQRETQYF.

The V gene is TRBV11-3, the J gene TRBJ2-1; perhaps TRBD1 as D (6 bases). This CDR3 spans 17 amino acids. Looked up from germline, CDR1 is SGHNT and CDR2 is YENEEA. The V and J ends lost 5 bases and 0 bases respectively, with 17 bases between them. The CDR3 sequence: CASSLRGMASSYNEQFF. CDR3 nucleotides: TGTGCCAGCAGCCTAAGGGGGATGGCGAGCTCCTACAATGAGCAGTTCTTC.

V usage is TRBV28 and J usage is TRBJ2-7; unclear D gene. The V and J ends lost 9 bases and 3 bases respectively, with 9 bases between them. This CDR3 has 11 amino acids. Germline CDR1 reads MDHEN; CDR2 reads SYDVKM. CDR3 coding DNA: TGTGCCAGTTTTTCCAACTACGAGCAGTACTTC. Translating gives CASFSNYEQYF.

The genes are TRBV11-2 and TRBJ1-2, with 9 positions matching TRBD1. The CDR3 consists of 15 residues. The V gene end was trimmed by 2 bases and the J gene end by 1 base; junction bases not matched to a gene: 2. Germline values: CDR1 SGHAT, CDR2 FQNNGV. The CDR3 loop is CASSLSGQGNYGYTF. As DNA, the CDR3 is TGTGCCAGCAGCTTATCGGGACAGGGTAACTATGGCTACACCTTC.

This sequence joins TRBV6-5 and TRBJ2-7; D unclear. CDR1 is MNHEY and CDR2 is SVGAGI in the germline V gene. Trimming pared 2 bases from V and 0 bases from J, leaving 5 bases between. This CDR3 is built from 13 residues. CDR3 bases: TGTGCCAGCAGTTACGAGCCCTCCTACGAGCAGTACTTC. Protein: CASSYEPSYEQYF.

J is TRBJ1-6 and V is TRBV5-1; maybe TRBD1 (5 bases). The V end was cut by 4 bases, the J end by 5 bases, with 7 bases between. There are 13 residues in the CDR3. From germline, CDR1 is SGHRS and CDR2 YFSETQ. The CDR3 bases are TGCGCCAGCAGCCGCAGGGATAATTCACCCCTCCACTTT. This translates into CASSRRDNSPLHF.

This clone was detected once. V usage is TRBV6-4 and J usage is TRBJ1-6, with 7 nucleotides matching TRBD1. In germline, CDR1 is MRHNA, CDR2 SNTAGT. J was trimmed by 7 bases and V by 6 bases; bases with no gene match: 9. The CDR3 loop spans 15 amino acids. In DNA, the CDR3 is TGTGCCAGCAGGTCACAGGGGACCTCGAATTCACCCCTCCACTTT. Protein sequence: CASRSQGTSNSPLHF.

J is TRBJ2-7 and V is TRBV30, with 7 bases aligning to TRBD1. V lost 0 bases and J lost 0; bases outside the gene matches: 2. The CDR3 contains 14 residues. CDR1 is GTSNPN, CDR2 SVGIG, per germline (reference sequence). The CDR3 reads CAWSVGGPSYEQYF. The DNA for the CDR3 is TGTGCCTGGAGTGTAGGGGGCCCCTCCTACGAGCAGTACTTC. The full variable domain, rest sourced from reference TRBV30 and TRBJ2-7, is SQTIHQWPATLVQPVGSPLSLECTVEGTSNPNLYWYRQAAGRGLQLLFYSVGIGQISSEVPQNLSASRPQDRQFILSSKKLLLSDSGFYLCAWSVGGPSYEQYFGPGTRLTVT.

J is TRBJ2-7 and V is TRBV28; the match to TRBD2 covers 11 bases. The V and J ends lost 6 bases and 1 base, in that order; junction bases with no gene match: 8. Germline CDR1 reads MDHEN; CDR2 reads SYDVKM. This CDR3 contains 16 residues. CDR3 residues: CASRNQGLAGSYEQYF. CDR3 in DNA: TGTGCCAGCAGAAATCAAGGACTAGCGGGTTCCTACGAGCAGTACTTC.

This rearrangement joins TRBV7-2 to TRBJ1-6, with 8 bases aligning to TRBD1. The CDR3 sequence is 17 residues long. With 5 bases clipped from V and 2 bases from J, the junction kept 8 bases outside the gene matches. Germline lookup yields CDR1 SGHTA and CDR2 FQGNSA. For the CDR3, the DNA is TGTGCCAGCAGCCGTCGGACAGGGTTGACCTATAATTCACCCCTCCACTTT. Its translation: CASSRRTGLTYNSPLHF.

The genes are TRBV28 and TRBJ1-1, with TRBD1 as a possible D gene (5 bases). The CDR3 runs to 13 residues. Germline lookup yields CDR1 MDHEN and CDR2 SYDVKM. V was clipped by 6 bases and J by 3 bases, with 11 bases between them. CDR3 amino acids: CASRPRVYTEAFF. The CDR3 bases are TGTGCCAGCAGACCCAGGGTCTACACTGAAGCTTTCTTT.

J is TRBJ1-3 and V is TRBV6-5; 8 nucleotides align to TRBD1. This CDR3 is built from 14 residues. The ends lost 6 bases at V and 4 bases at J; junction bases unmatched: 5. CDR1 is MNHEY, CDR2 SVGAGI, per germline. The CDR3 bases are TGTGCCAGCAGCTCAAACAGGGGGGGAAACACCATATATTTT. Residues: CASSSNRGGNTIYF.

The chain has TRBV4-1 and TRBJ1-1; D is perhaps TRBD1 (5 bases). Germline values: CDR1 MGHRA, CDR2 YSYEKL. Trimming left V 0 bases short and J 4 bases short, with 12 bases between. This CDR3 spans 15 amino acids. The CDR3 sequence is CASSQDGTGGTEAFF. DNA of the CDR3: TGCGCCAGCAGCCAAGATGGGACCGGGGGCACTGAAGCTTTCTTT.

The sample holds a few counts of this clone. CDR3 amino acids: CASSKDRLNQPQHF. In DNA form, the CDR3 reads TGTGCCAGCAGTAAGGACAGACTCAATCAGCCCCAGCATTTT. V and J are TRBV27 and TRBJ1-5; maybe TRBD1 (6 bases). This CDR3 spans 14 amino acids. CDR1 is MNHEY, CDR2 SMNVEV, per germline (reference sequence). V was cut by 5 bases and J by 3 bases, with 11 bases left in between.

The chain joins TRBV7-9 to TRBJ2-5, with 9 bases lining up with TRBD1. Per the germline V gene, CDR1 is SEHNR and CDR2 is FQNEAQ (reference sequence). Unmatched junction bases numbered 7, after V lost 1 base and J lost 4 bases. This CDR3 has 16 residues. Written as DNA, the CDR3 is TGTGCCAGCAGCTTAGGAGGACAGGGGCTCGGAGAGACCCAGTACTTC. Amino acid sequence: CASSLGGQGLGETQYF. Using reference TRBV7-9 and TRBJ2-5 for the parts outside the CDR3, the full variable domain is DTGVSQNPRHKITKRGQNVTFRCDPISEHNRLYWYRQTLGQGPEFLTYFQNEAQLEKSRLLSDRFSAERPKGSFSTLEIQRTEQGDSAMYLCASSLGGQGLGETQYFGPGTRLLVL.

The chain is built from TRBV28 and TRBJ1-1, with 8 bases identical to TRBD1. There are 15 residues in the CDR3. In germline, CDR1 is MDHEN, CDR2 SYDVKM. J was trimmed by 5 bases and V by 5 bases; bases with no gene match: 10. CDR3 DNA: TGTGCCAGCAGTGAGGACAGGGCAAGATTAACTGAAGCTTTCTTT. Translation: CASSEDRARLTEAFF.

This rearrangement joins TRBV3-1 (or the pseudogene TRBV3-2) to TRBJ1-4; possible D gene TRBD1, 5 bases. V was pared by 4 bases and J by 7 bases, with 19 bases between. CDR1 and CDR2 (germline): LGHDT, YNNKEL (reference sequence). The CDR3 loop spans 16 amino acids. CDR3 sequence (DNA): TGTGCCAGCAGCCTACAATTGGGGGGGAGAAGTGAAAAACTGTTTTTT. Translating it yields CASSLQLGGRSEKLFF.

J is TRBJ2-7 and V is TRBV5-1; tentative D call: TRBD2 (5 bases). The CDR3 is made up of 14 amino acids. With 0 bases removed from V and 6 bases from J, the gap between germline ends came to 13 bases. The germline CDR1 and CDR2 sequences are SGHRS and YFSETQ. CDR3 loop: CASSLEGRGGEQYF. The CDR3 nucleotides are TGCGCCAGCAGCTTGGAGGGTAGAGGAGGCGAGCAGTACTTC.

This chain links TRBV28 with TRBJ2-1; tentative D call: TRBD2 (5 bases). CDR1 is MDHEN and CDR2 is SYDVKM in the germline V gene. V gave up 3 bases and J gave up 3 bases, with 12 bases separating them. This CDR3 spans 15 amino acids. The CDR3 reads CASSFLDRDYNEQFF. CDR3 bases: TGTGCCAGCAGTTTTCTGGACCGGGACTACAATGAGCAGTTCTTC.